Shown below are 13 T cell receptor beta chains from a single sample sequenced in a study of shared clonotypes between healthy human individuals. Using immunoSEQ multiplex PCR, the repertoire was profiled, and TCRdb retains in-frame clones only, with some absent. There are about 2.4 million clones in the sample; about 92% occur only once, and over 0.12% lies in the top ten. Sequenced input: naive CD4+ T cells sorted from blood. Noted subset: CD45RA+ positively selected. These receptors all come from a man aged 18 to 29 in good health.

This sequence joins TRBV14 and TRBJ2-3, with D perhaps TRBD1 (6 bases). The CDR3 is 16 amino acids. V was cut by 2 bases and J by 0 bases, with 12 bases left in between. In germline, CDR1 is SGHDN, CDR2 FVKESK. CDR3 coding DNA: TGTGCCAGCAGCCAATTGGGGGCGGGCAGCACAGATACGCAGTATTTT. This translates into CASSQLGAGSTDTQYF. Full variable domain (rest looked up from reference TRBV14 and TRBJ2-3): EAGVTQFPSHSVIEKGQTVTLRCDPISGHDNLYWYRRVMGKEIKFLLHFVKESKQDESGMPNNRFLAERTGGTYSTLKVQPAELEDSGVYFCASSQLGAGSTDTQYFGPGTRLTVL.

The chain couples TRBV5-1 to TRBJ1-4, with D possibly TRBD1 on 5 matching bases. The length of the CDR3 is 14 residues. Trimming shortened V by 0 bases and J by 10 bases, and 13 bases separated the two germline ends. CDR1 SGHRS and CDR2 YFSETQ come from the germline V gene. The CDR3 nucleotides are TGCGCCAGCAGCTTGGGGCAGGGTGGTGGAAAACTGTTTTTT. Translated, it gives CASSLGQGGGKLFF. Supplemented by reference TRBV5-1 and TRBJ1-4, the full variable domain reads KAGVTQTPRYLIKTRGQQVTLSCSPISGHRSVSWYQQTPGQGLQFLFEYFSETQRNKGNFPGRFSGRQFSNSRSEMNVSTLELGDSALYLCASSLGQGGGKLFFGSGTQLSVL.

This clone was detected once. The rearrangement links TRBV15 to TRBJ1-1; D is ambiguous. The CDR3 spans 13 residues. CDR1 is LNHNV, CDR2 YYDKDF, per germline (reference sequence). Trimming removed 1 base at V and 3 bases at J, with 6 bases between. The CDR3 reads CATSRGGDTEAFF. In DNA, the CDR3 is TGTGCCACCAGCAGAGGTGGGGACACTGAAGCTTTCTTT.

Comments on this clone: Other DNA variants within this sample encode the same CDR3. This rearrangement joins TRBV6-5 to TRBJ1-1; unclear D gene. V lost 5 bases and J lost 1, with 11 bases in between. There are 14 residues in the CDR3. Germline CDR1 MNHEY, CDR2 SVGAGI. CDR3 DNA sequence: TGTGCCAGCAGTAGCCCCGGAGGGAACACTGAAGCTTTCTTT. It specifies CASSSPGGNTEAFF.

The CDR3 DNA sequence: TGTGCCAGCAGCTTAGGGCAGAGTAATGAGGAGACCCAGTACTTC. As protein: CASSLGQSNEETQYF. The chain is built from TRBV7-9 and TRBJ2-5; D not certain. V shed 1 base and J shed 5 bases, with 14 bases lying between them. Germline V gene sequence: CDR1 SEHNR, CDR2 FQNEAQ (reference sequence). There are 15 residues in the CDR3.

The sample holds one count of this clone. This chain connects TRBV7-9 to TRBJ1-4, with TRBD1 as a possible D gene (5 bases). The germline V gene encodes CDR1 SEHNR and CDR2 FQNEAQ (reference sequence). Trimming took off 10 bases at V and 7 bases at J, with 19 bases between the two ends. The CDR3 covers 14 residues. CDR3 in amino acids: CATRRGYTSEKLFF. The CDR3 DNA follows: TGTGCCACCAGGCGGGGGTATACGAGTGAAAAACTGTTTTTT.

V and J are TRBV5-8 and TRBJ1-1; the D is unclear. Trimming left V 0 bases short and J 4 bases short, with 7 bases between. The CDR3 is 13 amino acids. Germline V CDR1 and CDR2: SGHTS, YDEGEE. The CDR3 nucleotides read TGTGCCAGCAGCTTGGAATATTTCACTGAAGCTTTCTTT. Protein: CASSLEYFTEAFF.

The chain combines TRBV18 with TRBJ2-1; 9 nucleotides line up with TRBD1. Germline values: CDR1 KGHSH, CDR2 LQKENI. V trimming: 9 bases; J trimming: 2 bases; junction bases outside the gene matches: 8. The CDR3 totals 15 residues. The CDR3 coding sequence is TGTGCCAGTTTCGAAGGGACAGGGCCCTACAATGAGCAGTTCTTC. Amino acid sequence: CASFEGTGPYNEQFF.

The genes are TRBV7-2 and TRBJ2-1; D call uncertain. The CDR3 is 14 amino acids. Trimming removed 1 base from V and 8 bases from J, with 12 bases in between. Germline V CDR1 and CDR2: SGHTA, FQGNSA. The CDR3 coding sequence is TGTGCCAGCAGCTTAGATATTCTAGTCTATGAGCAGTTCTTC. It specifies CASSLDILVYEQFF.

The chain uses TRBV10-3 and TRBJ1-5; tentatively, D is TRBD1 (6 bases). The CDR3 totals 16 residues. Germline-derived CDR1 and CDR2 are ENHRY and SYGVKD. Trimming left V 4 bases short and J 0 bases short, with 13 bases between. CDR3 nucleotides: TGTGCCATCAGTGGCGGGGGGCTATTTAGCAATCAGCCCCAGCATTTT. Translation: CAISGGGLFSNQPQHF.

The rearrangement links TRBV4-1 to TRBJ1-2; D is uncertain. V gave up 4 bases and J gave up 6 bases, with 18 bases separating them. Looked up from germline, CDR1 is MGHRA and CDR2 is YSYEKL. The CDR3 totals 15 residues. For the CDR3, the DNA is TGCGCCAGCAGCCTTACTACAAGGTTTCTGGATGGCTACACCTTC. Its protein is CASSLTTRFLDGYTF.

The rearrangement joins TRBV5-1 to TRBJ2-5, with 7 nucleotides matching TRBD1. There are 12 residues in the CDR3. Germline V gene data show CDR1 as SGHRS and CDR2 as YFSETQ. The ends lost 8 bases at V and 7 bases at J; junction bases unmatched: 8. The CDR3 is CASGQAEGTQYF. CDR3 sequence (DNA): TGCGCCAGTGGACAGGCTGAGGGGACCCAGTACTTC. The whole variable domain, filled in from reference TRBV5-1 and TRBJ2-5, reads KAGVTQTPRYLIKTRGQQVTLSCSPISGHRSVSWYQQTPGQGLQFLFEYFSETQRNKGNFPGRFSGRQFSNSRSEMNVSTLELGDSALYLCASGQAEGTQYFGPGTRLLVL.

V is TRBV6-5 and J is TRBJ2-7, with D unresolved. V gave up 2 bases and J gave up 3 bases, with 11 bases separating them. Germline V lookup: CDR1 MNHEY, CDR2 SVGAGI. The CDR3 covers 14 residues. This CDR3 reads CASSYKLKLYEQYF. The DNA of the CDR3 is TGTGCCAGCAGTTACAAACTAAAACTCTACGAGCAGTACTTC.